One sample yielded the 18 T cell receptor beta chains listed below, sequenced in a study of metastatic and nonmetastatic thyroid tumors. All patients reached thyroid surgery having received no treatment beforehand. TCRdb reanalyzed the PCR reads via MiXCR. The data hold about 38,000 clones, with about 27% observed a single time. Sequenced material: blood. These receptors all come from a male donor with papillary thyroid cancer or a benign thyroid nodule (not recorded which). Some clones in this sample may be carry-over from other donors' samples.

This clone was observed many times. The V call is TRBV20-1, the J call TRBJ2-3, with 13 bases fitting TRBD2. The CDR3 length is 12 residues. CDR1 and CDR2 (germline): DFQATT, SNEGSKA (reference sequence). The junction had 3 bases not matched to a gene; V was cut back by 1 base and J by 14 bases. In nucleotides, the CDR3 is TGCAGTGCTAGAGGCACTAGCGGGAGGGTGTATTTT. Encoded protein: CSARGTSGRVYF.

This clone was counted between two and nine times. The chain recombines TRBV12-3 or TRBV12-4 with TRBJ1-3; a weak D match, TRBD1 (6 bases). The CDR3 extends over 13 amino acids. V was clipped by 4 bases and J by 4 bases, with 8 bases between them. CDR3 nucleotide sequence: TGTGCCAGCAGTTCAACAGGGGGAAACACCATATATTTT. Amino acid sequence: CASSSTGGNTIYF.

This clone was counted at least ten times. Other DNA sequences in the same sample also yield this CDR3. J is TRBJ2-3 and V is TRBV27, with D unresolved. V gave up 3 bases and J gave up 3 bases, with 7 bases separating them. Germline CDR1 MNHEY, CDR2 SMNVEV (reference sequence). The CDR3 is 13 residues long. Here the CDR3 reads CASSFGHTDTQYF. In nucleotides, the CDR3 is TGTGCCAGCAGTTTTGGGCATACAGATACGCAGTATTTT.

This clone has only a few counts. This sequence joins TRBV6-1 and TRBJ2-7; weak D call: TRBD1 (5 bases). Trimming took off 1 base at V and 3 bases at J, with 16 bases between the two ends. Germline CDR1 MNHNS, CDR2 SASEGT. This CDR3 has 16 amino acids. CDR3 sequence (DNA): TGTGCCAGCAGTGAAGTACCCGGCAGGGCGGACTACGAGCAGTACTTC. The encoded protein is CASSEVPGRADYEQYF.

In its sample, this clone was seen many times. Being one base from a much bigger clone, this may be a read error. The chain has TRBV13 and TRBJ1-2, with TRBD1 as a possible D gene (5 bases). The length of the CDR3 is 14 residues. CDR1 and CDR2 (germline): PRHDT, FYEKMQ (reference sequence). V lost 6 bases and J lost 2, with 13 bases in between. The CDR3 DNA reads as TGTGCCAGCAGACCTGGACGGGGGAACTATGGCTACACCTTC. Translated, it gives CASRPGRGNYGYTF.

By share, this clone ranks as medium-sized. This chain uses TRBV20-1 with TRBJ2-2; TRBD2 matches 10 bases. Unmatched junction bases numbered 2, after V lost 2 bases and J lost 5 bases. This CDR3 is 14 amino acids long. Per germline, CDR1 DFQATT and CDR2 SNEGSKA (reference sequence). The CDR3 DNA sequence: TGCAGTGCTAGACTAGCGGGAGATACCGGGGAGCTGTTTTTT. Translation gives CSARLAGDTGELFF.

This clone was detected ten times or more. The CDR3 DNA is TGTGCCACGAGCTTTGGCCCCTACAATGAGCAGTTCTTC. As protein: CATSFGPYNEQFF. The J gene is TRBJ2-1, the V gene TRBV28; D unresolved. This CDR3 has 13 residues. The V and J ends lost 10 bases and 2 bases respectively, with 12 bases between them. Per germline, CDR1 MDHEN and CDR2 SYDVKM.

The chain recombines TRBV13 with TRBJ2-1, with 11 positions matching TRBD2. Per the germline V gene, CDR1 is PRHDT and CDR2 is FYEKMQ (reference sequence). The CDR3 loop spans 17 amino acids. With 1 base clipped from V and 5 bases from J, the junction kept 7 bases outside the gene matches. The DNA of the CDR3 is TGTGCCAGCAGCTTAGCTACTAGCGGGAGTTTAGACAATGAGCAGTTCTTC. Amino acid sequence: CASSLATSGSLDNEQFF.

As regards this clone: Sequence at one end of the junction differs from germline and may be a read error. The V and J genes are TRBV20-1 and TRBJ2-1; maybe TRBD2 (6 bases). The CDR3 consists of 14 residues. Germline lookup yields CDR1 DFQATT and CDR2 SNEGSKA (reference sequence). The CDR3 region is CSAGDWGGYDEQFF. The DNA for the CDR3 is TGCAGTGCTGGCGACTGGGGAGGCTACGATGAGCAGTTCTTC.

The genes are TRBV11-1 and TRBJ2-2; the match to TRBD1 covers 9 bases. Germline V gives CDR1 SGHAT, CDR2 FQDESV (reference sequence). The trim removed 0 bases at V and 7 bases at J, leaving 6 bases unmatched. This CDR3 has 16 residues. The CDR3 spells CASSLAGTGSVGELFF. The DNA for the CDR3 is TGTGCCAGCAGCTTAGCAGGGACAGGGTCAGTCGGGGAGCTGTTTTTT.

In its sample, this clone was seen many times. The chain combines TRBV28 with TRBJ2-7, with TRBD1 identical over 9 bases. The trim removed 5 bases at V and 2 bases at J, leaving 10 bases unmatched. CDR3 length: 16 residues. Germline assignment: CDR1 MDHEN and CDR2 SYDVKM. The CDR3 loop reads CASSPYRTGATYEQYF. The DNA of the CDR3 is TGTGCCAGCAGTCCGTACAGGACAGGGGCCACCTACGAGCAGTACTTC.

In its sample, this clone was seen a few times. The chain is built from TRBV24-1 and TRBJ2-3, with D uncertain. The CDR3 length is 13 residues. V lost 4 bases and J 6 bases, leaving 10 bases between the germline ends. Per the germline V gene, CDR1 is KGHDR and CDR2 is SFDVKD. The CDR3 loop is CATSDLESDTQYF. The CDR3 DNA follows: TGTGCCACCAGTGACCTGGAATCCGATACGCAGTATTTT.

This clone was detected a few times. The rearrangement links TRBV3-1 to TRBJ1-6, with a tentative D call TRBD1 (5 bases). V gave up 8 bases and J gave up 7 bases, with 15 bases separating them. Germline loops: CDR1 LGHDT, CDR2 YNNKEL (reference sequence). This CDR3 comprises 14 residues. CDR3 coding DNA: TGTGCCAGCTCACTCGGGACGGACAATTCACCCCTCCACTTT. Residues: CASSLGTDNSPLHF. Supplemented by reference TRBV3-1 and TRBJ1-6, the full variable domain reads DTAVSQTPKYLVTQMGNDKSIKCEQNLGHDTMYWYKQDSKKFLKIMFSYNNKELIINETVPNRFSPKSPDKAHLNLHINSLELGDSAVYFCASSLGTDNSPLHFGNGTRLTVT.

This clone was counted at least ten times. The chain links TRBV20-1 to TRBJ2-1, with no clear D. Between the trimmed V and J ends, which lost 6 bases and 7 bases, there was a span of 13 bases. This CDR3 is built from 12 residues. Germline V gives CDR1 DFQATT, CDR2 SNEGSKA (reference sequence). CDR3 sequence reads: CSAGALGNEQFF. The CDR3 DNA reads TGCAGTGCGGGCGCCTTGGGGAATGAGCAGTTCTTC.

The rearrangement uses TRBV12-3 or TRBV12-4 and TRBJ2-6; D unclear. This CDR3 spans 14 amino acids. Trimming stripped 3 bases from V and 4 bases from J, with 7 bases between. In DNA form, the CDR3 reads TGTGCCAGCAGTTTCAGCCCGGGGGCCAACGTCCTGACTTTC. Protein product: CASSFSPGANVLTF.

This clone was counted many times. The rearrangement links TRBV19 to TRBJ1-1; TRBD1 agrees at 8 bases. The CDR3 contains 13 residues. V shed 9 bases, J shed 1 base, and the junction held 4 bases outside the gene matches. Germline CDR1 is LNHDA and CDR2 is SQIVND (reference sequence). The CDR3, as DNA: TGTGCCAGCGAGGACAGGGAGAACACTGAAGCTTTCTTT. The encoded protein is CASEDRENTEAFF.

Ten or more counts support this clone. The chain couples TRBV7-6 to TRBJ2-7; 10 bases map to TRBD1. The trim removed 4 bases at V and 4 bases at J, leaving 10 bases unmatched. CDR1 and CDR2 from the germline V gene are SGHVS and FNYEAQ. The CDR3 has 16 residues. The CDR3 DNA reads TGTGCCAGCAGCTCTAATATAGGACAGGGGGTATACGAGCAGTACTTC. Amino acid sequence: CASSSNIGQGVYEQYF.

By share, this clone ranks as medium-sized. The chain carries TRBV13 and TRBJ2-7; the D gene is possibly TRBD2 (6 bases). V was trimmed by 5 bases and J by 4 bases, leaving 15 bases between them. The CDR3 consists of 14 residues. Germline V gives CDR1 PRHDT, CDR2 FYEKMQ (reference sequence). CDR3 loop: CASSTRGSAYEQYF. The CDR3 region has the DNA TGTGCCAGCAGCACCCGGGGGAGTGCGTACGAGCAGTACTTC.